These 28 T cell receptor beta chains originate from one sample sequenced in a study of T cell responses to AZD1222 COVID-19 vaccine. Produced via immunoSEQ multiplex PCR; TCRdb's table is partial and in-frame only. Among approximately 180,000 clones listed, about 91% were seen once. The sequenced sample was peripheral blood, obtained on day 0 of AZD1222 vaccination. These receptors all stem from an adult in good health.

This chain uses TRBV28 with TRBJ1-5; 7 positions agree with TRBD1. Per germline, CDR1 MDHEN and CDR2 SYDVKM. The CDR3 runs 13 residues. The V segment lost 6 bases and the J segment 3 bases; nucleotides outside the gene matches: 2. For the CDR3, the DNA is TGTGCCAGCAGGGGACAGCACAATCAGCCCCAGCATTTT. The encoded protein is CASRGQHNQPQHF.

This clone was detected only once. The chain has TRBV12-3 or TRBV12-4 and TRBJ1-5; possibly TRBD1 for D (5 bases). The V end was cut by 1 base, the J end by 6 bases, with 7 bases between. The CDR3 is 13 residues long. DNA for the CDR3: TGTGCCAGCAGTTTAGACGGGACTCAGCCCCAGCATTTT. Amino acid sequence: CASSLDGTQPQHF.

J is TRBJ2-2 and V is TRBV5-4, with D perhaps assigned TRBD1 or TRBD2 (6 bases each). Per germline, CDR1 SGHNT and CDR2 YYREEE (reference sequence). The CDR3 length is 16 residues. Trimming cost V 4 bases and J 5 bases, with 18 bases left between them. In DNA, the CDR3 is TGTGCCAGCAGCCTCAAGAGGGGGGCGCGGACCGGGGAGCTGTTTTTT. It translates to CASSLKRGARTGELFF.

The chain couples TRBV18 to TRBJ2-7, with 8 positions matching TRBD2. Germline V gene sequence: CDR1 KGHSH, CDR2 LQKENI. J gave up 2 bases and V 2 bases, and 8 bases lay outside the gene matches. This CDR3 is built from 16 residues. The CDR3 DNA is TGTGCCAGCTCACCAAGGAGCGGGGGTCTTACCTACGAGCAGTACTTC. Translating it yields CASSPRSGGLTYEQYF.

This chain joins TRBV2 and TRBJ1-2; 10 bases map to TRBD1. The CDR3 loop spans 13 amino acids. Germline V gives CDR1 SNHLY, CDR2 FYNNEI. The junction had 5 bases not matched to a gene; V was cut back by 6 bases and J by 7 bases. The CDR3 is CASSRTGGLGYTF. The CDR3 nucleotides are TGTGCCAGCAGCCGGACAGGGGGACTTGGCTACACCTTC.

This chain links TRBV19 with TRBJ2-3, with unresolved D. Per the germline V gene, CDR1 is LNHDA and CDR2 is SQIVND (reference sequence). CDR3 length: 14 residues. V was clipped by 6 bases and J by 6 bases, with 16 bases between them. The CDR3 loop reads CASSSGRTVDTQYF. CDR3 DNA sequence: TGTGCCAGTAGCTCCGGGCGTACTGTGGATACGCAGTATTTT.

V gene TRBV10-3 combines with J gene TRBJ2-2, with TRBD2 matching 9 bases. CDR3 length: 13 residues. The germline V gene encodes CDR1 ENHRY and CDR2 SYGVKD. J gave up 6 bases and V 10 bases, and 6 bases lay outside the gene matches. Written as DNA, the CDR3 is TGTGCCACAACCCGACTAGCGGCCGGGGAGCTGTTTTTT. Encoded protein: CATTRLAAGELFF.

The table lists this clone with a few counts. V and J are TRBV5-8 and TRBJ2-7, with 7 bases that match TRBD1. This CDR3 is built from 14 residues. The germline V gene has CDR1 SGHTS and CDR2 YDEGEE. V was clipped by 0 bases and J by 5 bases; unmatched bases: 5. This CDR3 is CASSLVRGPNEQYF. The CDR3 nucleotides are TGTGCCAGCAGCTTGGTTAGGGGGCCCAACGAGCAGTACTTC.

The DNA for the CDR3 is TGTGCCAGCAGCTTACTGGGGGCAAGCACCTACGAGCAGTACTTC. It encodes CASSLLGASTYEQYF. The V call is TRBV11-1, the J call TRBJ2-7; D is perhaps TRBD1 (6 bases). Trimming shortened V by 2 bases and J by 2 bases, and 13 bases separated the two germline ends. The CDR3 is 15 residues long. Germline CDR1 is SGHAT and CDR2 is FQDESV (reference sequence).

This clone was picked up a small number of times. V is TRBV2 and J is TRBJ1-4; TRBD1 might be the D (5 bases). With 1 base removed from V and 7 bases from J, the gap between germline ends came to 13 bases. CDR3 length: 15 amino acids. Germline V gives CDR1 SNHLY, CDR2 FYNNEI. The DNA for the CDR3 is TGTGCCAGCAGTGAAGAGGAAGGGACGGGTGAAAAACTGTTTTTT. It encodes CASSEEEGTGEKLFF.

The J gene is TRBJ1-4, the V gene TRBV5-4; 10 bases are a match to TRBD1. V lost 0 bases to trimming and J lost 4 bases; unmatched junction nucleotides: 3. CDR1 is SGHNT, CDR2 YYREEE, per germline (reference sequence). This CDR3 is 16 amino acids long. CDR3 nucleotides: TGTGCCAGCAGCTTGGGACGGGACAGGGGTAATGAAAAACTGTTTTTT. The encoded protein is CASSLGRDRGNEKLFF.

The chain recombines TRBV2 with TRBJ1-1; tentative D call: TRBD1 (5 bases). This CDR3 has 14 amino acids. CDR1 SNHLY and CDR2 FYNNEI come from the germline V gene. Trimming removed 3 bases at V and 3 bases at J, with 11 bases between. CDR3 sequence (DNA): TGTGCCAGCAGTGAGGAGGGCAGGGACACTGAAGCTTTCTTT. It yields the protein CASSEEGRDTEAFF.

This CDR3 reads CASSQDLETQYF. For the CDR3, the DNA is TGCGCCAGCAGCCAAGATCTGGAGACCCAGTACTTC. The chain carries TRBV4-1 and TRBJ2-5; unclear D gene. Trimming took 0 bases from V and 5 from J, leaving 4 bases between them. CDR1 MGHRA and CDR2 YSYEKL come from the germline V gene. This CDR3 region has 12 residues.

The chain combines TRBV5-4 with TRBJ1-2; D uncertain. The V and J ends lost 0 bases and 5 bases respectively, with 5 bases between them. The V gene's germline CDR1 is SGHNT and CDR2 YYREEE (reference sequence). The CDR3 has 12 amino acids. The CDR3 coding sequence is TGTGCCAGCAGCTTGGCCGGGTATGGCTACACCTTC. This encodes CASSLAGYGYTF.

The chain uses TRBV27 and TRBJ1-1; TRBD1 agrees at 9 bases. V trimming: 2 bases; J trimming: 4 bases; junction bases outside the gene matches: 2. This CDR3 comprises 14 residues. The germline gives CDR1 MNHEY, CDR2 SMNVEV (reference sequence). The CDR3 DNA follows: TGTGCCAGCAGTTTAAGACAGGGGGGCACTGAAGCTTTCTTT. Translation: CASSLRQGGTEAFF.

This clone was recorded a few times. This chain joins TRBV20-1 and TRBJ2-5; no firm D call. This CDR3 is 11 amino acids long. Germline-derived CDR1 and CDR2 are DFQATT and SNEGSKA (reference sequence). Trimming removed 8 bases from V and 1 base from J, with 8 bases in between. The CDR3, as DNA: TGCAGTTCTCTGTTCCAAGAGACCCAGTACTTC. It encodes CSSLFQETQYF.

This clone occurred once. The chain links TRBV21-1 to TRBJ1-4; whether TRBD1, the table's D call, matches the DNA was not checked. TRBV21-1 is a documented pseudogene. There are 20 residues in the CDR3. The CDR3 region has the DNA TGTGCCAGCAGCACTCATCCGGGACAGGGGCAAGGGCCAACTAATGAAAAACTGTTTTTT. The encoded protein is CASSTHPGQGQGPTNEKLFF.

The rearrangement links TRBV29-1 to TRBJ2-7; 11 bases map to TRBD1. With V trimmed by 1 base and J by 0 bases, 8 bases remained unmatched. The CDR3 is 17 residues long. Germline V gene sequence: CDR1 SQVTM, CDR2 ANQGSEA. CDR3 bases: TGCAGCGTTGAAGGGCGGAGAGGGACAGGGGGCTCCTACGAGCAGTACTTC. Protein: CSVEGRRGTGGSYEQYF.

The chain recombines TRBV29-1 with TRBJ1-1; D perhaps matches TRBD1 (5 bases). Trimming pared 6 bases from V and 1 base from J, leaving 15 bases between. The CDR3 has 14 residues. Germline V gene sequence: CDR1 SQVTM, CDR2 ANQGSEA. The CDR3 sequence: CSVVSLGGNTEAFF. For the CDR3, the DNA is TGCAGCGTGGTATCCCTCGGGGGGAACACTGAAGCTTTCTTT.

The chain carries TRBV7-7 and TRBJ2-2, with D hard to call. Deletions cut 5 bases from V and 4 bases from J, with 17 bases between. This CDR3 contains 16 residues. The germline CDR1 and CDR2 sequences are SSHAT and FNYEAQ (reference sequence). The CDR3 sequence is CASSPTADTSTGELFF. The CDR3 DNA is TGTGCCAGCAGCCCAACCGCCGACACAAGCACCGGGGAGCTGTTTTTT.

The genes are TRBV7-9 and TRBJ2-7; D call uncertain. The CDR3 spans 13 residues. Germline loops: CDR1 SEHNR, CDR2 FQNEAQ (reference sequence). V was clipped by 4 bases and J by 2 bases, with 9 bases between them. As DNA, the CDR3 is TGTGCCAGCAGCTCTAGGACGGCCTACGAGCAGTACTTC. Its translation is CASSSRTAYEQYF.

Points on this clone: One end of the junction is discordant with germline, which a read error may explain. CDR3 loop: CASSLGLATGSFNEQFF. The CDR3 DNA is TGTGCCAGCAGCTTAGGGCTGGCGACAGGGTCCTTCAATGAGCAGTTCTTC. This chain joins TRBV11-2 and TRBJ2-1; 7 bases are shared with TRBD1. The CDR3 runs 17 residues. Germline V CDR1 and CDR2: SGHAT, FQNNGV.

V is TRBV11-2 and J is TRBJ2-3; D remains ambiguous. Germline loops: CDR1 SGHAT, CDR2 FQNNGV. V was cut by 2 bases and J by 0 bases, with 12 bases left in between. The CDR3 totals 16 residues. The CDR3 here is CASSLRTAASTDTQYF. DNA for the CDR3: TGTGCCAGCAGCTTACGGACGGCCGCCAGCACAGATACGCAGTATTTT. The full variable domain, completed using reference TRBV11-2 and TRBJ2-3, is EAGVAQSPRYKIIEKRQSVAFWCNPISGHATLYWYQQILGQGPKLLIQFQNNGVVDDSQLPKDRFSAERLKGVDSTLKIQPAKLEDSAVYLCASSLRTAASTDTQYFGPGTRLTVL.

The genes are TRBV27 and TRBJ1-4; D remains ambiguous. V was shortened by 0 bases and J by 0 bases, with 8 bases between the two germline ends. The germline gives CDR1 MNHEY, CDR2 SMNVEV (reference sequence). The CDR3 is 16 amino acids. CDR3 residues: CASSLSGWATNEKLFF. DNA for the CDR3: TGTGCCAGCAGTTTATCGGGGTGGGCAACTAATGAAAAACTGTTTTTT.

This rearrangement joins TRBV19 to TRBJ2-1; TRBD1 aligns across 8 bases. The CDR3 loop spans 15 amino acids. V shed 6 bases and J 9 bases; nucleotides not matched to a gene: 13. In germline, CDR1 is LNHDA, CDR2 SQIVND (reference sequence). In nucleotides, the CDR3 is TGTGCCAGTAGCCCGACAGGGGCCTCGATGGGTGAGCAGTTCTTC. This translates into CASSPTGASMGEQFF.

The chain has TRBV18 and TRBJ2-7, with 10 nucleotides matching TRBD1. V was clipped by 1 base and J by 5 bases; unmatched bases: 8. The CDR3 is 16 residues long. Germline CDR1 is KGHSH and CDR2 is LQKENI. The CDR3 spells CASSPLPTGTGDEQYF. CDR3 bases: TGTGCCAGCTCACCACTCCCTACCGGGACAGGGGACGAGCAGTACTTC.

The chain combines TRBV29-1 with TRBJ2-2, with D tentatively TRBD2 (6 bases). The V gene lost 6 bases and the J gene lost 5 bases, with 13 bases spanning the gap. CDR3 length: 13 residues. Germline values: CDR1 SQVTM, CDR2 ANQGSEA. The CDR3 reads CSVRRLGTGELFF. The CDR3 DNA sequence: TGCAGCGTGCGGAGACTAGGGACCGGGGAGCTGTTTTTT.

The CDR3 protein is CASSLAGQGWDTQYF. The CDR3 nucleotides are TGCGCCAGCAGCTTGGCGGGACAGGGATGGGATACGCAGTATTTT. J is TRBJ2-3 and V is TRBV5-1; TRBD1 matches 9 bases. The CDR3 extends over 15 amino acids. CDR1 is SGHRS and CDR2 is YFSETQ in the germline V gene. With V trimmed by 0 bases and J by 6 bases, 5 bases remained unmatched.